The clone carrying this T cell receptor beta chain appeared once. CDR3 length: 15 amino acids. Trimming removed 6 bases from V and 1 base from J; junction bases left unmatched: 5. Germline values: CDR1 MNHEY, CDR2 SVGAGI. The sample is drawn from a study of blood T cell repertoires in COVID-19. About the research overall: T cells, B-cell-depleted T cells, or PBMCs supplied cDNA or gDNA.

Libraries were prepared by immunoSEQ multiplex PCR; TCRdb keeps only in-frame clonotypes and omits some of them. The table has about 64,000 clones, 75% to 95% seen once; the top ten hold 7% to 10%. The chain carries TRBV6-5 and TRBJ2-2; 7 nucleotides match TRBD1. The source material was peripheral blood. The TCR originated in a woman aged 80 or over with active COVID-19. The CDR3 sequence is CASRRRTGNTGELFF. The CDR3 nucleotides are TGTGCCAGCAGACGGAGGACAGGGAACACCGGGGAGCTGTTTTTT.